A single sample gave rise to the 10 T cell receptor beta chains below, sequenced in a study of cytomegalovirus exposure and HLA in healthy donors. Vbeta (60) and Jbeta (13) primers were used in the PCR. Clones were sequenced by immunoSEQ multiplex PCR, and TCRdb holds only the in-frame ones, with some missing. The table has some 100,000 clones, roughly 88% seen once. The sequencing input was PBMCs. The receptors were gathered from a woman between 18 and 29 years old in good health and CMV-seronegative.

The gene calls are TRBV10-3 and TRBJ2-5, with a tentative D call TRBD1 (6 bases). The assigned J gene may be wrong: the sequence end matches TRBJ2-7 better. CDR1 is ENHRY and CDR2 is SYGVKD in the germline V gene. This CDR3 is 13 amino acids long. Here the CDR3 reads CAISEQGSYEQYF. The DNA of the CDR3 is TGTGCCATCAGTGAGCAGGGGTCCTACGAGCAGTACTTC.

The V call is TRBV28, the J call TRBJ2-6, with no clear D. Germline V gives CDR1 MDHEN, CDR2 SYDVKM. Trimming cost V 5 bases and J 0 bases, with 5 bases left between them. CDR3 length: 14 residues. CDR3 nucleotides: TGTGCCAGCAGTCCGAGCTCTGGGGCCAACGTCCTGACTTTC. This translates into CASSPSSGANVLTF.

The gene calls are TRBV4-3 and TRBJ2-2; possibly TRBD1 for D (6 bases). The germline V and J ends were trimmed by 4 bases and 7 bases, with 13 bases remaining between them. Germline CDR1 reads LGHNA; CDR2 reads YSLEER. The CDR3 runs 14 residues. The CDR3, as DNA: TGCGCCAGCAGCCGCGACAGGTTCGGCGGGGAGCTGTTTTTT. Translating it yields CASSRDRFGGELFF.

The DNA for the CDR3 is TGCAGCGGAAACTCAGGGGATTCACCCCTCCACTTT. Its protein product is CSGNSGDSPLHF. The rearrangement joins TRBV29-1 to TRBJ1-6; a possible D gene is TRBD1 (6 bases). Deletions cut 7 bases from V and 8 bases from J, with 12 bases between. The CDR3 extends over 12 amino acids. CDR1 and CDR2 from the germline V gene are SQVTM and ANQGSEA.

CDR3 protein: CASSAKLAERRDEQFF. The CDR3 region has the DNA TGCGCCAGCAGCGCCAAACTAGCGGAGAGACGGGATGAGCAGTTCTTC. The chain is built from TRBV5-1 and TRBJ2-1; 8 bases agree with TRBD2. The CDR3 sequence is 16 residues long. J gave up 8 bases and V 4 bases, and 14 bases lay outside the gene matches. Germline V gene lookup returns CDR1 SGHRS and CDR2 YFSETQ.

Regarding this clone: Sequence at one end of the junction differs from germline and may be a read error. The chain combines TRBV18 with TRBJ1-6; D uncertain. Germline V lookup: CDR1 KGHSH, CDR2 LQKENI. The CDR3 covers 17 residues. The CDR3 nucleotides read TGTGCCAGCTCCCTCTTTACAAGGAGCTCCTATAATTCACCCCCCCACTTT. It yields the protein CASSLFTRSSYNSPPHF. The variable domain in full, completed from reference TRBV18 and TRBJ1-6, reads NAGVMQNPRHLVRRRGQEARLRCSPMKGHSHVYWYRQLPEEGLKFMVYLQKENIIDESGMPKERFSAEFPKEGPSILRIQQVVRGDSAAYFCASSLFTRSSYNSPPHFGNGTRLTVT.

The V and J genes are TRBV28 and TRBJ1-1; unclear D gene. V was trimmed by 6 bases and J by 0 bases, leaving 11 bases between them. The CDR3 sequence is 14 residues long. Germline CDR1 is MDHEN and CDR2 is SYDVKM. DNA of the CDR3: TGTGCCAGCAGGAAGCCCCTAATGAACACTGAAGCTTTCTTT. It codes for CASRKPLMNTEAFF.

V usage is TRBV6-4 and J usage is TRBJ1-1, with 10 bases fitting TRBD1. CDR3 length equals 16 residues. V shed 0 bases, J shed 3 bases, and the junction held 4 bases outside the gene matches. The germline V gene encodes CDR1 MRHNA and CDR2 SNTAGT. This CDR3 reads CASSDSPDRGYTEAFF. The CDR3 DNA is TGTGCCAGCAGTGACTCCCCGGACAGGGGGTACACTGAAGCTTTCTTT.

The chain combines TRBV9 with TRBJ2-1; 12 bases are a match to TRBD2. The length of the CDR3 is 17 residues. Germline V CDR1 and CDR2: SGDLS, YYNGEE. V shed 3 bases and J 1 base; nucleotides not matched to a gene: 5. The CDR3 loop reads CASSARLAGASYNEQFF. The CDR3 DNA is TGTGCCAGCAGCGCCAGACTAGCGGGAGCGTCCTACAATGAGCAGTTCTTC.

The gene calls are TRBV7-2 and TRBJ2-7; 9 bases match TRBD2. V was pared by 1 base and J by 2 bases, with 6 bases of the junction left unmatched. The germline gives CDR1 SGHTA, CDR2 FQGNSA. The CDR3 covers 16 residues. DNA of the CDR3: TGTGCCAGCAGCTTAGTTGCGCGGGAGGGCCCCTACGAGCAGTACTTC. As protein: CASSLVAREGPYEQYF.